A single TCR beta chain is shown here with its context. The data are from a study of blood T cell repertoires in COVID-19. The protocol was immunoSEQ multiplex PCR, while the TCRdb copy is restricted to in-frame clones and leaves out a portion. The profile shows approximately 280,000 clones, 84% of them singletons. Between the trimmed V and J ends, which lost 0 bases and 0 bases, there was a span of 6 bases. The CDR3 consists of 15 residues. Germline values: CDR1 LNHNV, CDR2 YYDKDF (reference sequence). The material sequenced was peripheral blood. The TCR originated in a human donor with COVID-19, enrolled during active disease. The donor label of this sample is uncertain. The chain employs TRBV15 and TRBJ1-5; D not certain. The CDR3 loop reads CATSREYFSNQPQHF. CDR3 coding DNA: TGTGCCACCAGCAGAGAGTACTTTAGCAATCAGCCCCAGCATTTT.